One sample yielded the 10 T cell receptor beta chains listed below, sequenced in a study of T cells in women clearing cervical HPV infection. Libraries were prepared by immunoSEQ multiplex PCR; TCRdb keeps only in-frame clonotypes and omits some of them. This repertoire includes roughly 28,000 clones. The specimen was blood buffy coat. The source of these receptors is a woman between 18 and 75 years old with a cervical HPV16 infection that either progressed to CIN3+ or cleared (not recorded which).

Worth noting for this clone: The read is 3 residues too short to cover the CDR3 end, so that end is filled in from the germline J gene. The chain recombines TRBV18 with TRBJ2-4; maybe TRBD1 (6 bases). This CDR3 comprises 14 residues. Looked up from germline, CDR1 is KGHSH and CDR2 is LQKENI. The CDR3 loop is CASSPLDRHYGQYF. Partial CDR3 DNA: TGTGCCAGCTCCCCATTGGACAGACACTATGGT.

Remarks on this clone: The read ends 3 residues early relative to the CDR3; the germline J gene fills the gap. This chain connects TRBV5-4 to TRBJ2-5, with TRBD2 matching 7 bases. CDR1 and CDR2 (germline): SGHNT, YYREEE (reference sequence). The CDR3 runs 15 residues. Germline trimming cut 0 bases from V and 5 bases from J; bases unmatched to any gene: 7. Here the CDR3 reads CASSLGGSPPETQYF. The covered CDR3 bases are TGTGCCAGCAGCTTGGGCGGGAGTCCCCCGGAGACC.

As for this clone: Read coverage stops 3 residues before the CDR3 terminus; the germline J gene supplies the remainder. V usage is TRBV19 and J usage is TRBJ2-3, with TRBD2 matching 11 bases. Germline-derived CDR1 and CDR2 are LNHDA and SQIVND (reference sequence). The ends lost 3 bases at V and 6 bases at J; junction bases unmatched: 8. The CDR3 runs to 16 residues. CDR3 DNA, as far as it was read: TGTGCCAGTAGTATTAGACTAGCGGGAATCACGGATACG. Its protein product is CASSIRLAGITDT. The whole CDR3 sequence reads CASSIRLAGITDTQYF. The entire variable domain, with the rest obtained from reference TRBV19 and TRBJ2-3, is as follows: DGGITQSPKYLFRKEGQNVTLSCEQNLNHDAMYWYRQDPGQGLRLIYYSQIVNDFQKGDIAEGYSVSREKKESFPLTVTSAQKNPTAFYLCASSIRLAGITDTQYFGPGTRLTVL.

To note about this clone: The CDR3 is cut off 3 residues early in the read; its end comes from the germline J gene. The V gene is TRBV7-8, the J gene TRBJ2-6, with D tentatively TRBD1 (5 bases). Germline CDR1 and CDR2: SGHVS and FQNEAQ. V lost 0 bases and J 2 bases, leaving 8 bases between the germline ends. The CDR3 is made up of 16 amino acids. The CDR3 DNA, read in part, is TGTGCCAGCAGCTTAGCTCAGGGTGCTGGGGCCAACGTC. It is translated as CASSLAQGAGANV. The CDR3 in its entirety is CASSLAQGAGANVLTF.

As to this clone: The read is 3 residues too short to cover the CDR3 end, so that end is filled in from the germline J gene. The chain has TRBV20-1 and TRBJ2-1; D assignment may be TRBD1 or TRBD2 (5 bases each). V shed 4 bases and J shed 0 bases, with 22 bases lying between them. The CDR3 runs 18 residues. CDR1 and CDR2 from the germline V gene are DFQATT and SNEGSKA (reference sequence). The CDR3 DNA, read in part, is TGCAGTGCTACCCCGCGAGGGGTTAGCTCGAGCTCCTACAATGAG. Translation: CSATPRGVSSSSYNE. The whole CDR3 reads CSATPRGVSSSSYNEQFF.

CDR3 in amino acids: CSVEQGKTEAFF. The sequenced CDR3 bases are TGCAGCGTTGAACAGGGGAAGACTGAA. The rearrangement links TRBV29-1 to TRBJ1-1, with D possibly being TRBD1 (6 bases). The read comes to an end 3 residues before the CDR3 does, leaving the germline J gene to fill in the end. The V end lost 2 bases, the J end lost 5 bases, and 9 bases lay between the germline ends. The CDR3 covers 12 residues. The germline gives CDR1 SQVTM, CDR2 ANQGSEA.

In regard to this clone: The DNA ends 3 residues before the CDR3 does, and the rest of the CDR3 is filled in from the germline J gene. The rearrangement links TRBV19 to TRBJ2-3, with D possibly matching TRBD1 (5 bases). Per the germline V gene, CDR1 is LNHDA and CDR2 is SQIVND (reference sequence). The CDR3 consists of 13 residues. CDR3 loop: CASRTQAQETQYF. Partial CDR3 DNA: TGTGCCAGCCGAACACAGGCCCAAGAGACG.

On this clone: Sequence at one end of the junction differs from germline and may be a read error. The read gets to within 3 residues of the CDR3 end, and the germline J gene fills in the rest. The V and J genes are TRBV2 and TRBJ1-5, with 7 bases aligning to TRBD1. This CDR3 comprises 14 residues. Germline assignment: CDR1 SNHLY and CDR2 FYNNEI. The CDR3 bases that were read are TGTGCCAGCAGCGAAGGGGGCAGGAATCAGCCC. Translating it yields CASSEGGRNQP. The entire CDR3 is CASSEGGRNQPQHF.

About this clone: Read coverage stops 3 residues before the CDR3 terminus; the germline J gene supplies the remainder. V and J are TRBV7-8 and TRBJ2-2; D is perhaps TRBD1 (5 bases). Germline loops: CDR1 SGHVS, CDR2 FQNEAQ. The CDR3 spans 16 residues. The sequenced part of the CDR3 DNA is TGTGCCAGCAGCTTAGCTCAGGGTGCTGGGGCCAACGTG. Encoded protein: CASSLAQGAGANV. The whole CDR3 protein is CASSLAQGAGANVLFF.

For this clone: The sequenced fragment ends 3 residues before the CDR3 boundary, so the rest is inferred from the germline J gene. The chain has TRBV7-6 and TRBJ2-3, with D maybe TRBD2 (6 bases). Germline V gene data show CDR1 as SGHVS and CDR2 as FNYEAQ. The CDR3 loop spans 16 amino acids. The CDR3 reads CASSLLPLGGNQPQYF. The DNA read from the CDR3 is TGTGCCAGCAGCTTACTACCTCTCGGCGGGAATCAGCCG.